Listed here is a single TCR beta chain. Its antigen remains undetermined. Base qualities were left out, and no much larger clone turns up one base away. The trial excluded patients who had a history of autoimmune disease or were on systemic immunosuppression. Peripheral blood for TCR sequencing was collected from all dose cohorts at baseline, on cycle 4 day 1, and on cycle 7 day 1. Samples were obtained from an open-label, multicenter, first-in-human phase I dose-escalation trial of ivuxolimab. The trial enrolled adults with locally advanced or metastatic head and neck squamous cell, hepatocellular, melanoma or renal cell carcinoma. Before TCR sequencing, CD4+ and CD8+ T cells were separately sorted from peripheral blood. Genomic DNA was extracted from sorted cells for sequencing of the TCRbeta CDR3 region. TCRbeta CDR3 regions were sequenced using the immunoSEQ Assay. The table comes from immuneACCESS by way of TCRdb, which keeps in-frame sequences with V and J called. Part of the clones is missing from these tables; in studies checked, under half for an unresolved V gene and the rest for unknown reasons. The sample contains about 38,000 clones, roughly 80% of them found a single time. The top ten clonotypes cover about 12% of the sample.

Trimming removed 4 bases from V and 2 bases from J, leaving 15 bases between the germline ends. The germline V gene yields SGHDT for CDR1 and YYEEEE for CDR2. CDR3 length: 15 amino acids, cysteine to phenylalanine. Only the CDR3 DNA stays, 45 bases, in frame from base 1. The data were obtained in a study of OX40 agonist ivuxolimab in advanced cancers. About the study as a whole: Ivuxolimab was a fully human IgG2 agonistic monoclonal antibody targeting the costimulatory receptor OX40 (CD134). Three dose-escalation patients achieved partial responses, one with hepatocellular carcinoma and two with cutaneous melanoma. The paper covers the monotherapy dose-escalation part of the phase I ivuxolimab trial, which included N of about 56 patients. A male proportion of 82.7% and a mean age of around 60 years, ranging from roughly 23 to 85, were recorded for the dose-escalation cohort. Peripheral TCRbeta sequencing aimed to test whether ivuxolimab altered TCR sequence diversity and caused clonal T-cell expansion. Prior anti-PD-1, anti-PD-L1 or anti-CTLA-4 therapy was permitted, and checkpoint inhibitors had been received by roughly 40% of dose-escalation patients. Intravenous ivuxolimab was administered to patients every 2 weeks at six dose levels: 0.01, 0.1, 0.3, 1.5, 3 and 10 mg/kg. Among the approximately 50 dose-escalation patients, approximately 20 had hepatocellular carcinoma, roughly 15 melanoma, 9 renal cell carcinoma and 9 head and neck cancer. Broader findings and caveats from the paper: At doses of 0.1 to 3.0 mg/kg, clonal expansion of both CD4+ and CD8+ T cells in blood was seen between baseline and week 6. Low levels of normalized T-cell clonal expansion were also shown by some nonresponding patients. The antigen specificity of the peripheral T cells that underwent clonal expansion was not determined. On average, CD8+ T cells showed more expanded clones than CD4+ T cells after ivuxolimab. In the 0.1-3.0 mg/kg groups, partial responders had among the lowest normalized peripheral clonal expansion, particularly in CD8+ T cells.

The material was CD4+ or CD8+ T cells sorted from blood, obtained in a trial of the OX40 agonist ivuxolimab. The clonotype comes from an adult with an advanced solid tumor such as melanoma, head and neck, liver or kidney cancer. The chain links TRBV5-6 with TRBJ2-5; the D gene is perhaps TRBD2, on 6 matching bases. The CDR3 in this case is CASSPTAGTQETQYF. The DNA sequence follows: TGTGCCAGCAGCCCGACAGCGGGTACTCAAGAGACCCAGTACTTC.